This TCR beta chain was sequenced in a study of CD8+CD57+ T cells in acquired aplastic anemia. Turning to the study itself: CD4+ and CD8+ cells, once sorted, gave DNA averaging about 3.4 ug. Healthy CD8+ samples averaged around 10 million reads. Findings and caveats of the study: Some 27 CD8+ CDR3 sequences were shared between patients and controls. Statistical testing detected no significant gap in CD8+ Simpson's diversity between patients and controls.

Profiles of TCR beta VDJ and CDR3 were generated from a genomic DNA template. Each CDR3 protein gets one entry after TCRdb re-called the reads with MiXCR. The top ten hold 2.5% to 3.5% of the sample, which has 180,000 or so distinct CDR3 sequences, 40% to 55% seen once. This CDR3 comprises 13 residues. In germline, CDR1 is SEHNR, CDR2 FQNEAQ (reference sequence). With 5 bases removed from V and 8 bases from J, the gap between germline ends came to 13 bases. With regard to this clonotype: No antigen is known for it.

The sequence derives from a human donor in good health. The chain carries TRBV7-9 and TRBJ2-1; weak D call: TRBD1 (5 bases). Input material: sorted CD4+, CD8+, or CD8+CD57+ T cells (not recorded which) from PBMCs. In nucleotides, the CDR3 is TGTGCCAGCAGCCCAATCAGGGTTTATGAGCAGTTCTTC. Translating gives CASSPIRVYEQFF. The variable domain in full, completed from reference TRBV7-9 and TRBJ2-1, reads DTGVSQNPRHKITKRGQNVTFRCDPISEHNRLYWYRQTLGQGPEFLTYFQNEAQLEKSRLLSDRFSAERPKGSFSTLEIQRTEQGDSAMYLCASSPIRVYEQFFGPGTRLTVL.